This TCR beta chain originates from a study of T cell responses to AZD1222 COVID-19 vaccine. V was shortened by 0 bases and J by 4 bases, with 16 bases between the two germline ends. Germline CDR1 and CDR2: SGDLS and YYNGEE. The CDR3 spans 16 residues. In regard to this clone: Its antigen remains unknown.

The study, taken as a whole, reports: The study reported that nearly half of spike-specific TCRs target unmutated variant regions. Sampling that yielded the repertoires occurred only after the peak T cell response.

This table comes from immunoSEQ multiplex PCR, and its TCRdb copy is limited to in-frame clones, with some not included. This sample carries fewer than 180,000 clones, 94% of them seen once, and the ten largest clones take roughly 1.3%. The V gene is TRBV9, the J gene TRBJ1-2; TRBD1 is a possible D gene (5 bases). This sequence was found in an adult in good health. Sequenced material: peripheral blood, taken on day 0 of AZD1222 vaccination. CDR3 in amino acids: CASSVESDNRGYGYTF. Written as DNA, the CDR3 is TGTGCCAGCAGCGTAGAATCGGACAACCGGGGCTATGGCTACACCTTC.